This T cell receptor beta chain was observed in a study of breast tumors, draining lymph nodes, adjacent tissues. This clonotype has ten or more counts. Unmatched junction bases numbered 9, after V lost 4 bases and J lost 5 bases. CDR1 is MNHEY, CDR2 SMNVEV, per germline (reference sequence). This CDR3 region has 15 residues. TCRdb reprocessed the multiplex PCR reads with MiXCR, giving one entry per CDR3 protein. The sample records more than 50,000 distinct CDR3 sequences, 40% to 45% being singletons. The clonotype was recovered from a female donor with breast cancer. Some clones in this sample may be carry-over from other donors' samples. The rearrangement uses TRBV27 and TRBJ2-5; 8 positions match TRBD1. The sequenced material came from breast tumor tissue. CDR3 sequence reads: CASSSLTGGLETQYF. CDR3 in DNA: TGTGCCAGCAGTTCACTCACAGGGGGTTTGGAGACCCAGTACTTC.